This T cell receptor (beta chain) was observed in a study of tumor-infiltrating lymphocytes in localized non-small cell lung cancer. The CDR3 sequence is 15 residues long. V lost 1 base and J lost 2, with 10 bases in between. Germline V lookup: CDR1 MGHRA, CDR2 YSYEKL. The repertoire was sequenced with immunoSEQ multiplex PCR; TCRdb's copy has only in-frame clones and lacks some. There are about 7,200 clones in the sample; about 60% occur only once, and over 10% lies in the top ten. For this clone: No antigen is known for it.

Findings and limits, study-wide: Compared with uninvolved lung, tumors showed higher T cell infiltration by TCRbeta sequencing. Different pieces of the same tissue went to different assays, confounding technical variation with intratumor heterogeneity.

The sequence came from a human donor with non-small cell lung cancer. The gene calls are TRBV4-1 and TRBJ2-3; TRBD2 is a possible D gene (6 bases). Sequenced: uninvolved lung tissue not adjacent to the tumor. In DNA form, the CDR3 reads TGCGCCAGCAGCCAAGGGGGCGGGATCACAGATACGCAGTATTTT. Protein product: CASSQGGGITDTQYF.